This entry features one T cell receptor (beta chain) sequence. One end of the junction is discordant with germline, which a read error may explain. Single viable CD3+CD4+CD8-CD45RO+ cells were sorted as the memory CD4+ T cells. Generated by immunoSEQ multiplex PCR, the TCRdb table keeps only in-frame clones and is missing some. The sample holds around 33,000 clones, about three quarters seen once. These data come from a study of memory CD4+ T cells and cytomegalovirus serostatus. Per germline, CDR1 SGHAT and CDR2 FQNNGV. The CDR3 extends over 13 amino acids. V usage is TRBV11-2 and J usage is TRBJ2-3; D call uncertain. The sample taken for sequencing was memory CD4+ T cells from blood. The clonotype comes from an adult in good health and CMV-seronegative. Some clones in this sample may be carry-over from other donors' samples. Here the CDR3 DNA reads TGTGTCAGCAGCTTGCCCAACACAGATACGCAGTATTTT. It specifies CVSSLPNTDTQYF.